This T cell receptor beta chain stems from a study of T cells after yellow fever vaccination. As for the study in general: Preparation of the low-cell-number fractions used SMART-Seq v4 Ultra Low Input.

This clonotype has a handful of counts. MiXCR was run by TCRdb on the 5' RACE reads, yielding one entry per CDR3 protein. The table records 200,000 to 250,000 distinct CDR3 sequences, approximately 3.2% of them present only once. The CDR3 consists of 14 residues. The ends lost 4 bases at V and 4 bases at J; junction bases unmatched: 3. The rearrangement links TRBV12-3 or TRBV12-4 to TRBJ1-5; 8 nucleotides match TRBD1. This sequence originates from a young man who received the YFV17D yellow fever vaccine. The specimen was CD4+ T cells sorted from PBMCs, collected 10 days after the yellow fever booster vaccination. CDR3 protein: CASSSRQGNQPQHF. The DNA of the CDR3 is TGTGCCAGCAGTTCTCGACAGGGGAATCAGCCCCAGCATTTT.